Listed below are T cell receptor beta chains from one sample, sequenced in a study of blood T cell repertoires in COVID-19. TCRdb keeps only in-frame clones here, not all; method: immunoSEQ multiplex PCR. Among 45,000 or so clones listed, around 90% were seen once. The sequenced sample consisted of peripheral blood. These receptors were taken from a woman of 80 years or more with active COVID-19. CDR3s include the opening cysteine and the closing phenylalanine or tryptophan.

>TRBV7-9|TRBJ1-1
CASSWTGNTEAFF
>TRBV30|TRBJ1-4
CAWRTGIREKLFF
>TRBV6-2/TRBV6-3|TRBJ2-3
CASSTTGLADTQYF
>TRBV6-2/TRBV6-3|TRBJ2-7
CASSRNLAGSSYEQYF
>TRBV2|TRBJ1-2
CARTADYGYTF
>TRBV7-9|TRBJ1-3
CASSGQGAAGSGNTIYF
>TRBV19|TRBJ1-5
CASGSNSNQPQHF
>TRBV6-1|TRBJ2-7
CASSEARGTEQYF
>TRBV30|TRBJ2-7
CAWSVRRQPGPYEQYF
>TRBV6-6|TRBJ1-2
CASSYGTGNYGYTF